A single T cell receptor beta chain is shown here with its context. TCRdb's table, derived via immunoSEQ multiplex PCR, lists solely in-frame clones and lacks some. The sample gives tens of thousands of clones, 60% to 85% of which show up once; 3.5% to 5% is in the top ten. CDR3 length equals 15 residues. The V segment lost 3 bases and the J segment 4 bases; nucleotides outside the gene matches: 7. Germline-derived CDR1 and CDR2 are MDHEN and SYDVKM. The data were taken from a study of T cell responses to AZD1222 COVID-19 vaccine. Study as a whole: Both about-4-week and about-12-week second-dose recipients were combined.

This material consisted of peripheral blood, taken on day 0 of AZD1222 vaccination. This chain joins TRBV28 and TRBJ2-7; 9 nucleotides agree with TRBD1. The TCR comes from an adult in good health. The CDR3 reads CASSFLDRGGYEQYF. For the CDR3, the DNA is TGTGCCAGCAGTTTTCTGGACAGGGGTGGGTACGAGCAGTACTTC.